The 6 T cell receptor beta chains below come from one sample, sequenced in a study of Graves' ophthalmopathy and Graves' hyperthyroidism. As the template, RNA transcripts were used to amplify TCR beta CDR3 regions. HTBI primers served in a first-round RT-PCR, which a second-round multiplex PCR followed. TCRdb reprocessed the multiplex PCR reads via MiXCR and lists one record per CDR3 protein. The profile shows about 500,000 distinct CDR3 sequences, around an eighth of them singletons. The sequenced material came from blood. The receptor set was obtained from a woman between 25 and 40 years old with Graves' ophthalmopathy.

Regarding this clonotype: It may be a read error: a sequence one base away is much more abundant. The V gene is TRBV7-2, the J gene TRBJ2-5, with a possible D match to TRBD2 (5 bases). In germline, CDR1 is SGHTA, CDR2 FQGNSA. Trimming took 5 bases from V and 7 from J, leaving 17 bases between them. The length of the CDR3 is 14 residues. This chain's CDR3 is CASSPHDTGGTQYF. The DNA for the CDR3 is TGTGCCAGCAGCCCACACGACACTGGAGGGACCCAGTACTTC.

At least ten counts were recorded for this clonotype. The chain combines TRBV29-1 with TRBJ2-3; 8 nucleotides line up with TRBD2. The germline V gene encodes CDR1 SQVTM and CDR2 ANQGSEA. The CDR3 contains 16 residues. The ends lost 1 base at V and 5 bases at J; junction bases unmatched: 11. The CDR3 DNA reads TGCAGCGTTGAAGGGGAGGGTAGCGGGGCAGGAGATACGCAGTATTTT. This translates into CSVEGEGSGAGDTQYF.

This clonotype was found many times. The V gene is TRBV12-3 or TRBV12-4, the J gene TRBJ2-3; TRBD2 aligns across 10 bases. CDR3 length: 14 residues. The ends lost 3 bases at V and 5 bases at J; junction bases unmatched: 2. The CDR3 loop reads CASSLRLAGDTQYF. The CDR3 bases are TGTGCCAGCAGTTTGAGACTAGCGGGAGATACGCAGTATTTT.

This clonotype was counted only a few times. This rearrangement joins TRBV4-1 to TRBJ2-7, with D possibly being TRBD2 (5 bases). The CDR3 has 12 residues. Germline CDR1 and CDR2: MGHRA and YSYEKL. V dropped 3 bases and J dropped 9 bases, with 12 bases sitting between them. The CDR3 DNA follows: TGCGCCAGCAGCCAGGTGGGAGTTCCGCAGTACTTC. This gives the protein CASSQVGVPQYF.

This clonotype has at least ten counts. The chain joins TRBV28 to TRBJ2-4; D possibly corresponds to TRBD2 (6 bases). The CDR3 loop spans 15 amino acids. Per the germline V gene, CDR1 is MDHEN and CDR2 is SYDVKM. V lost 7 bases and J lost 6, with 19 bases in between. CDR3 region: CASKPNGSGRNIQYF. The CDR3 DNA reads TGTGCCAGCAAGCCCAACGGGAGTGGGAGAAACATTCAGTACTTC. Full variable domain (remainder filled in from reference TRBV28 and TRBJ2-4): DVKVTQSSRYLVKRTGEKVFLECVQDMDHENMFWYRQDPGLGLRLIYFSYDVKMKEKGDIPEGYSVSREKKERFSLILESASTNQTSMYLCASKPNGSGRNIQYFGAGTRLSVL.

There are many counts of this clonotype. The V gene is TRBV6-5, the J gene TRBJ2-7, with TRBD1 as a possible D gene (6 bases). CDR1 MNHEY and CDR2 SVGAGI come from the germline V gene. The CDR3 spans 15 residues. V lost 1 base and J lost 2, with 12 bases in between. CDR3 loop: CASSYLVGDTYEQYF. CDR3 nucleotide sequence: TGTGCCAGCAGTTACTTGGTGGGGGACACCTACGAGCAGTACTTC.